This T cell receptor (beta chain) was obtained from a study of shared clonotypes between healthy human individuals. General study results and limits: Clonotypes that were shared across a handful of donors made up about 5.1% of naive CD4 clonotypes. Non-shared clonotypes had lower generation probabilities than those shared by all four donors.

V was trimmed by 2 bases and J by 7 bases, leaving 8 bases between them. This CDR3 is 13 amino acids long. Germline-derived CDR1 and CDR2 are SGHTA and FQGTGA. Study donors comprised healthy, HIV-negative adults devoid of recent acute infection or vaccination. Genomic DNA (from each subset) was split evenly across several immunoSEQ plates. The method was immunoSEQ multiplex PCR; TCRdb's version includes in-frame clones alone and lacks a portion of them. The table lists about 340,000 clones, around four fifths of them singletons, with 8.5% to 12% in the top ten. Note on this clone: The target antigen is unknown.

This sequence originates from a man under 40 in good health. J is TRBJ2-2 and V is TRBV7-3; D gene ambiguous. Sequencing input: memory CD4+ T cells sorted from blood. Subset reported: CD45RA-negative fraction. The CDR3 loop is CASSLRWGGELFF. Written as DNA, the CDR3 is TGTGCCAGCAGCTTACGGTGGGGCGGGGAGCTGTTTTTT.